This T cell receptor beta chain was captured by sequencing in a study of T-cell memory formation after mild COVID-19. Study-wide results and caveats: Memory cells collected pre-infection included some clones that later responded, suggesting cross-reactive memory joined.

The 5'RACE method, run with constant-segment primers, produced TCR alpha and TCR beta cDNA libraries (carrying sample barcodes and UMIs). One entry per CDR3 protein results from TCRdb running MiXCR on the 5' RACE reads. The table lists 200,000 to 300,000 distinct CDR3 sequences, 15% to 20% of them singletons. A remark on this clonotype: Antigen specificity is unknown.

There are 13 residues in the CDR3. Germline V gives CDR1 LGHNA, CDR2 YNFKEQ. V dropped 5 bases and J dropped 5; count of bases not matched to a gene: 3. The V and J genes are TRBV4-2 and TRBJ1-2; 9 bases fit TRBD1. This clonotype originated in a man aged 18 to 29 who had mild COVID-19 (a few samples of this study predate the infection). Cell type and time point are not known. Specimen: PBMCs or a T cell subset sorted from them (not recorded which). CDR3 nucleotides: TGTGCCAGCAGCACCGGGACAGGGTATGGCTACACCTTC. It codes for CASSTGTGYGYTF.